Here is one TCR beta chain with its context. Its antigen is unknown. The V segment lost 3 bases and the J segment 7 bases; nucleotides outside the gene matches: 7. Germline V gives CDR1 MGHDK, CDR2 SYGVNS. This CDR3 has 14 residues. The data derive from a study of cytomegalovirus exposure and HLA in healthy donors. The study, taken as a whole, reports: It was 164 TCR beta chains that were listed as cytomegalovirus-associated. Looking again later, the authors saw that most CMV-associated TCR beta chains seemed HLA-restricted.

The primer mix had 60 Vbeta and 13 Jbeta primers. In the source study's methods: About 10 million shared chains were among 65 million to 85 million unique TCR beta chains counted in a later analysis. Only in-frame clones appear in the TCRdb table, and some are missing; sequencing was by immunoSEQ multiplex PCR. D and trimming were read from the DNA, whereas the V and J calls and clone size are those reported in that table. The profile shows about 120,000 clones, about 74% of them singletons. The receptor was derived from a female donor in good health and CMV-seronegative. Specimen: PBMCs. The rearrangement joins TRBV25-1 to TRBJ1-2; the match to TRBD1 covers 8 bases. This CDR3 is CASSENRGTGGYTF. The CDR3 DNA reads TGTGCCAGCAGTGAGAACAGGGGGACAGGTGGCTACACCTTC.